The next 18 T cell receptor beta chains were all read from a single sample in a study of T cell repertoires in cytomegalovirus infection. MiXCR, run by TCRdb on the reads, gives a single entry per CDR3 protein. The sample carries about 700,000 distinct CDR3 sequences, around 31% recorded once. Antigens of these TCRs are unknown. This specimen consisted of cultured PBMCs, obtained from culture after CMV antigen stimulation. The receptors originated from a human donor in good health (CMV status not recorded). Some clones in this sample may be carry-over from other donors' samples.

Remarks on this clonotype: The DNA is omitted, as the CDR3 cannot be located on it reliably, and the CDR3 follows TCRdb's listing. V gene TRBV7-2 combines with J gene TRBJ2-1; the table gives TRBD1 as D, unverified against the DNA. The CDR3 is made up of 12 amino acids, end residues included. The V gene's germline CDR1 is SGHTA and CDR2 FQGNSA. CDR3: CASSLVGLGTFF.

The chain links TRBV5-4 to TRBJ2-3; D possibly corresponds to TRBD2 (6 bases). CDR1 and CDR2 from the germline V gene are SGHNT and YYREEE (reference sequence). Trimming left V 4 bases short and J 0 bases short, with 18 bases between. The length of the CDR3 is 17 residues. The CDR3 sequence is CASSPAGFRASTDTQYF. CDR3 nucleotides: TGTGCCAGCAGCCCGGCGGGATTCCGTGCTAGCACAGATACGCAGTATTTT.

This clonotype was observed a handful of times. The rearrangement joins TRBV6-5 to TRBJ2-7; 8 nucleotides agree with TRBD2. The CDR3 loop spans 15 amino acids. J lost 3 bases, V lost 7 bases, and 11 bases had no gene match. Germline assignment: CDR1 MNHEY and CDR2 SVGAGI. The chain's CDR3 is CASTRGGMDIYEQYF. The CDR3 DNA is TGTGCCAGCACTCGCGGGGGGATGGATATCTACGAGCAGTACTTC.

The chain couples TRBV2 to TRBJ2-5, with a tentative D call TRBD2 (7 bases). The CDR3 contains 22 residues. Germline-derived CDR1 and CDR2 are SNHLY and FYNNEI. V shed 6 bases and J shed 5 bases, with 40 bases lying between them. This CDR3 reads CASRTPTQYGLRGRAEGETQYF. The DNA of the CDR3 is TGTGCCAGCAGGACCCCAACCCAATATGGACTAAGGGGGAGGGCGGAGGGGGAGACCCAGTACTTC.

V usage is TRBV5-4 and J usage is TRBJ1-2; weak D call: TRBD1 (6 bases). Trimming cost V 0 bases and J 6 bases, with 15 bases left between them. Germline CDR1 SGHNT, CDR2 YYREEE (reference sequence). The CDR3 spans 15 residues. This CDR3 is CASSLGGGQRDGYTF. The CDR3 bases are TGTGCCAGCAGCTTGGGCGGGGGACAACGGGATGGCTACACCTTC.

The rearrangement joins TRBV18 to TRBJ1-1; D call uncertain. The CDR3 loop spans 15 amino acids. Germline CDR1 is KGHSH and CDR2 is LQKENI. V dropped 1 base and J dropped 4 bases, with 13 bases sitting between them. CDR3 sequence (DNA): TGTGCCAGCTCACCACAGCCCGGGCTTGGCACTGAAGCTTTCTTT. The encoded protein is CASSPQPGLGTEAFF. Filled out from reference TRBV18 and TRBJ1-1, the complete variable domain reads NAGVMQNPRHLVRRRGQEARLRCSPMKGHSHVYWYRQLPEEGLKFMVYLQKENIIDESGMPKERFSAEFPKEGPSILRIQQVVRGDSAAYFCASSPQPGLGTEAFFGQGTRLTVV.

This CDR3 reads CASSPPGTGSYEQYF. CDR3 bases: TGTGCCAGCAGCCCCCCTGGGACAGGTTCCTACGAGCAGTACTTC. The chain joins TRBV7-2 to TRBJ2-7, with 8 bases fitting TRBD1. Germline V gives CDR1 SGHTA, CDR2 FQGNSA. This CDR3 has 15 amino acids. V shed 5 bases and J 1 base; nucleotides not matched to a gene: 7.

The chain uses TRBV28 and TRBJ1-1; no clear D gene. The V gene's germline CDR1 is MDHEN and CDR2 SYDVKM. V was shortened by 3 bases and J by 5 bases, with 13 bases between the two germline ends. The CDR3 covers 14 residues. This chain's CDR3 is CASSLGGRRTEAFF. The CDR3 coding sequence is TGTGCCAGCAGTTTGGGAGGGCGGAGGACTGAAGCTTTCTTT.

There are many counts of this clonotype. This chain links TRBV7-2 with TRBJ2-7; TRBD1 matches 8 bases. CDR1 is SGHTA, CDR2 FQGNSA, per germline. The CDR3 is 14 amino acids. The J segment lost 5 bases and the V segment lost 0 bases, leaving 3 bases of the junction unmatched. CDR3 DNA sequence: TGTGCCAGCAGCTTAGCGGACAGGGACCACGAGCAGTACTTC. This sequence encodes CASSLADRDHEQYF.

The rearrangement joins TRBV14 to TRBJ2-1, with 11 bases that match TRBD2. V lost 1 base, J lost 4 bases, and 6 bases stayed unmatched. This CDR3 is built from 17 residues. Germline lookup yields CDR1 SGHDN and CDR2 FVKESK. DNA of the CDR3: TGTGCCAGCAGCCAAGTGGCTAGCGGGGGGTATTACAATGAGCAGTTCTTC. Residues: CASSQVASGGYYNEQFF.

The chain links TRBV7-2 to TRBJ2-5, with 7 positions matching TRBD2. The CDR3 is 15 residues long. Per germline, CDR1 SGHTA and CDR2 FQGNSA. V shed 2 bases and J 4 bases; nucleotides not matched to a gene: 7. CDR3 coding DNA: TGTGCCAGCAGCTTATTTGGGGGGGTCGGAGAGACCCAGTACTTC. Translating gives CASSLFGGVGETQYF.

The sample holds many counts of this clonotype. This rearrangement joins TRBV7-2 to TRBJ2-7, with a tentative D call TRBD1 (6 bases). The length of the CDR3 is 16 residues. Trimming shortened V by 2 bases and J by 6 bases, and 20 bases separated the two germline ends. Germline V gives CDR1 SGHTA, CDR2 FQGNSA. CDR3 protein: CASSLTGYGTAPEQYF. The CDR3 coding sequence is TGTGCCAGCAGCTTAACAGGGTACGGGACGGCCCCCGAGCAGTACTTC.

The rearrangement links TRBV12-3 or TRBV12-4 to TRBJ2-3; no definite D call. V dropped 2 bases and J dropped 4 bases, with 16 bases sitting between them. This CDR3 has 16 residues. As DNA, the CDR3 is TGTGCCAGCAGTTTAAGTCGCGGCCATCCCGCAGATACGCAGTATTTT. Translated: CASSLSRGHPADTQYF.

The rearrangement joins TRBV7-2 to TRBJ1-6; tentative D call: TRBD1 (5 bases). The V end lost 3 bases, the J end lost 9 bases, and 18 bases lay between the germline ends. The V gene's germline CDR1 is SGHTA and CDR2 FQGNSA. CDR3 length: 16 amino acids. This CDR3 reads CASSLVIGSGGSPLHF. The CDR3 DNA reads TGTGCCAGCAGCTTGGTGATCGGGTCGGGGGGTTCACCCCTCCACTTT.

The V call is TRBV2, the J call TRBJ2-1; 8 bases are shared with TRBD1. CDR3 length: 14 residues. Trimming cost V 8 bases and J 7 bases; bases outside gene matches: 10. CDR1 is SNHLY, CDR2 FYNNEI, per germline. CDR3 nucleotides: TGTGCCAGCCGAGGGGCAGGGGGCTATAATGAGCAGTTCTTC. It yields the protein CASRGAGGYNEQFF.

This clonotype was observed a handful of times. The chain links TRBV7-9 to TRBJ1-1; 9 bases align to TRBD1. J lost 1 base, V lost 5 bases, and 11 bases had no gene match. The length of the CDR3 is 17 residues. In germline, CDR1 is SEHNR, CDR2 FQNEAQ (reference sequence). The CDR3 region is CASSPRTGGWRNTEAFF. DNA for the CDR3: TGTGCCAGCAGCCCTCGTACAGGGGGCTGGAGGAACACTGAAGCTTTCTTT.

In its sample, this clonotype was seen many times. The chain links TRBV7-6 to TRBJ2-2, with D possibly being TRBD1 or TRBD2 (6 bases each). Germline V gene lookup returns CDR1 SGHVS and CDR2 FNYEAQ. V shed 2 bases and J shed 2 bases, with 9 bases lying between them. The CDR3 is 15 residues long. For the CDR3, the DNA is TGTGCCAGCAGCTTACGGGGGCTAAACACCGGGGAGCTGTTTTTT. It encodes CASSLRGLNTGELFF.

The J gene is TRBJ1-6, the V gene TRBV19; D remains unclear. CDR3 length: 15 residues. Germline CDR1 LNHDA, CDR2 SQIVND (reference sequence). Trimming removed 8 bases from V and 0 bases from J, with 11 bases in between. The CDR3 DNA reads TGTGCCAGTGCTTACTCAAGCTCCTATAATTCACCCCTCCACTTT. Its protein product is CASAYSSSYNSPLHF. Drawing the rest from reference TRBV19 and TRBJ1-6, the complete variable domain is DGGITQSPKYLFRKEGQNVTLSCEQNLNHDAMYWYRQDPGQGLRLIYYSQIVNDFQKGDIAEGYSVSREKKESFPLTVTSAQKNPTAFYLCASAYSSSYNSPLHFGNGTRLTVT.